One sample yielded the 20 T cell receptor beta chains listed below, sequenced in a study of response to subunit inactivated influenza vaccine. TCRdb ran MiXCR on the RT-PCR reads and lists one entry per CDR3 protein. This sample yields 200,000 to 300,000 distinct CDR3 sequences, of which 9% to 15% are seen a single time; more than 7% belongs to the top ten. Sequences were derived from non-naive T cells sorted from PBMCs, sampled approximately 15 days before vaccination. Every receptor here comes from a man aged 50-59 years who received an inactivated influenza vaccine.

V usage is TRBV6-2 or TRBV6-3 and J usage is TRBJ2-7; 10 positions match TRBD1. Germline values: CDR1 MNHEY, CDR2 SVGEGT. The trim removed 6 bases at V and 6 bases at J, leaving 14 bases unmatched. This CDR3 has 16 residues. The DNA of the CDR3 is TGTGCCAGCAGCCGCCACGACAGGGGGCTTGAAGGCGAGCAGTACTTC. Translating it yields CASSRHDRGLEGEQYF.

This clonotype was observed a handful of times. V and J are TRBV10-3 and TRBJ2-7; weak D call: TRBD1 (6 bases). There are 16 residues in the CDR3. From germline, CDR1 is ENHRY and CDR2 SYGVKD. Trimming took 0 bases from V and 0 from J, leaving 12 bases between them. CDR3 residues: CAISESGGWSSYEQYF. CDR3 coding DNA: TGTGCCATCAGTGAGTCTGGGGGCTGGAGCTCCTACGAGCAGTACTTC.

J is TRBJ1-1 and V is TRBV25-1, with a tentative D call TRBD1 (5 bases). The V end was cut by 3 bases, the J end by 4 bases, with 12 bases between. CDR3 length: 14 amino acids. Germline values: CDR1 MGHDK, CDR2 SYGVNS. CDR3 bases: TGTGCCAGCAGTGAGCAGGGAGGAACCACTGAAGCTTTCTTT. Translating gives CASSEQGGTTEAFF.

This clonotype appeared many times. This chain links TRBV24-1 with TRBJ2-3; D unresolved. The CDR3 runs to 13 residues. The V gene lost 10 bases and the J gene lost 1 base, with 11 bases spanning the gap. Germline loops: CDR1 KGHDR, CDR2 SFDVKD. Here the CDR3 reads CATEDTGTDTQYF. The DNA for the CDR3 is TGTGCCACTGAGGATACAGGCACAGATACGCAGTATTTT.

This clonotype came up many times. This chain links TRBV9 with TRBJ2-7; TRBD1 matches at 11 bases. CDR1 and CDR2 from the germline V gene are SGDLS and YYNGEE. This CDR3 has 15 residues. J gave up 1 base and V 0 bases, and 0 bases lay outside the gene matches. As DNA, the CDR3 is TGTGCCAGCAGCGTAGGGGACAGGGGGTCCTACGAGCAGTACTTC. Amino acid sequence: CASSVGDRGSYEQYF.

This clonotype was seen a few times. V and J are TRBV10-3 and TRBJ2-1; TRBD1 agrees at 11 bases. Germline loops: CDR1 ENHRY, CDR2 SYGVKD. V gave up 6 bases and J gave up 8 bases; unmatched junction bases: 6. This CDR3 spans 14 amino acids. This CDR3 reads CAIRTGQGADEQFF. CDR3 nucleotide sequence: TGTGCCATCAGGACTGGACAGGGGGCGGATGAGCAGTTCTTC.

This clonotype was picked up a small number of times. The chain is built from TRBV10-3 and TRBJ2-7, with D uncertain. This CDR3 contains 12 residues. Trimming removed 0 bases from V and 4 bases from J, with 4 bases in between. Per the germline V gene, CDR1 is ENHRY and CDR2 is SYGVKD. The CDR3 here is CAISESQYEQYF. Written as DNA, the CDR3 is TGTGCCATCAGTGAGTCGCAATACGAGCAGTACTTC.

The rearrangement joins TRBV18 to TRBJ1-4, with D possibly TRBD1 on 5 matching bases. Germline V CDR1 and CDR2: KGHSH, LQKENI. The CDR3 extends over 16 amino acids. V lost 4 bases and J lost 7, with 19 bases in between. The CDR3 spells CASSLESSGVREKLFF. The CDR3 DNA reads as TGTGCCAGCTCACTTGAGTCGTCGGGGGTCCGTGAAAAACTGTTTTTT.

The V call is TRBV2, the J call TRBJ1-1; unclear D gene. Germline CDR1 reads SNHLY; CDR2 reads FYNNEI. The CDR3 extends over 13 amino acids. V lost 5 bases, J lost 1 base, and 8 bases lay in between. The CDR3 loop reads CASSFSENTEAFF. DNA for the CDR3: TGTGCCAGCAGTTTTTCAGAGAACACTGAAGCTTTCTTT.

The gene calls are TRBV7-2 and TRBJ2-3, with a tentative D call TRBD2 (6 bases). V was trimmed by 4 bases and J by 4 bases, leaving 18 bases between them. The germline V gene has CDR1 SGHTA and CDR2 FQGNSA. This CDR3 contains 16 residues. This CDR3 reads CASSSFRDWVPDTQYF. The CDR3, as DNA: TGTGCCAGCAGCTCGTTTCGGGACTGGGTCCCAGATACGCAGTATTTT.

The chain recombines TRBV29-1 with TRBJ2-7; possible D gene TRBD1, 6 bases. With 7 bases removed from V and 0 bases from J, the gap between germline ends came to 13 bases. The germline CDR1 and CDR2 sequences are SQVTM and ANQGSEA. This CDR3 is built from 13 residues. The CDR3 bases are TGCAGCGGCAGGGGCCCCCCCTCCTACGAGCAGTACTTC. Amino acids: CSGRGPPSYEQYF.

The rearrangement joins TRBV28 to TRBJ2-3; D unresolved. The CDR3 has 15 amino acids. The ends were cut back, 3 bases at V and 3 bases at J, with 13 bases in the middle. CDR1 and CDR2 from the germline V gene are MDHEN and SYDVKM. In nucleotides, the CDR3 is TGTGCCAGCAGTTTTTCCGTCTTTCCGACAGATACGCAGTATTTT. The encoded protein is CASSFSVFPTDTQYF.

This clonotype was observed a few times. The V call is TRBV15, the J call TRBJ2-7; D is ambiguous. In germline, CDR1 is LNHNV, CDR2 YYDKDF (reference sequence). V lost 0 bases and J lost 0, with 3 bases in between. This CDR3 has 13 residues. The CDR3 region is CATSRDGSYEQYF. CDR3 sequence (DNA): TGTGCCACCAGCAGAGACGGCTCCTACGAGCAGTACTTC. The full variable domain, with the rest looked up from reference TRBV15 and TRBJ2-7, is DAMVIQNPRYQVTQFGKPVTLSCSQTLNHNVMYWYQQKSSQAPKLLFHYYDKDFNNEADTPDNFQSRRPNTSFCFLDIRSPGLGDTAMYLCATSRDGSYEQYFGPGTRLTVT.

This clonotype was picked up a small number of times. The chain is built from TRBV7-8 and TRBJ2-1, with D unresolved. The ends were cut back, 4 bases at V and 13 bases at J, with 26 bases in the middle. This CDR3 is built from 16 residues. Germline CDR1 and CDR2: SGHVS and FQNEAQ. For the CDR3, the DNA is TGTGCCAGCAGCTCCGTTCTCCTAGGTAGAGGCGCAGACCAGTTCTTC. Protein product: CASSSVLLGRGADQFF.

The chain links TRBV6-5 to TRBJ2-2; D is ambiguous. The CDR3 consists of 16 residues. Germline CDR1 MNHEY, CDR2 SVGAGI. V was cut by 2 bases and J by 1 base, with 11 bases left in between. For the CDR3, the DNA is TGTGCCAGCAGTTACGACGCCAGGCTGAACACCGGGGAGCTGTTTTTT. Residues: CASSYDARLNTGELFF.

The chain is built from TRBV20-1 and TRBJ2-3; D gene unclear. CDR3 length: 14 amino acids. Per the germline V gene, CDR1 is DFQATT and CDR2 is SNEGSKA (reference sequence). Trimming left V 1 base short and J 0 bases short, with 8 bases between. The CDR3 sequence is CSARAFLSTDTQYF. In DNA, the CDR3 is TGCAGTGCTAGAGCCTTCTTGAGCACAGATACGCAGTATTTT.

J is TRBJ1-1 and V is TRBV5-5; no firm D call. V lost 4 bases and J lost 0, with 13 bases in between. The V gene's germline CDR1 is SGHKS and CDR2 YYEKEE (reference sequence). There are 15 residues in the CDR3. The CDR3 here is CASSRREGMNTEAFF. The CDR3 coding sequence is TGTGCCAGCAGCCGGAGGGAGGGTATGAACACTGAAGCTTTCTTT.

This clonotype was found many times. The chain combines TRBV29-1 with TRBJ2-1; D uncertain. This CDR3 is 11 amino acids long. Deletions cut 7 bases from V and 9 bases from J, with 13 bases between. Germline loops: CDR1 SQVTM, CDR2 ANQGSEA. CDR3 nucleotides: TGCAGCGCCTATGAGTGGGGTGAGCAGTTCTTC. It yields the protein CSAYEWGEQFF.

The V and J genes are TRBV24-1 and TRBJ2-3, with no clear D. V was trimmed by 2 bases and J by 2 bases, leaving 7 bases between them. Germline V gives CDR1 KGHDR, CDR2 SFDVKD. The CDR3 runs to 14 residues. The CDR3 DNA follows: TGTGCCACCAGTGATTGGACCGACACAGATACGCAGTATTTT. Translated: CATSDWTDTDTQYF.

In its sample, this clonotype was seen a few times. The chain links TRBV20-1 to TRBJ1-5; the D gene is possibly TRBD1 (5 bases). V lost 2 bases to trimming and J lost 6 bases, with 14 bases between them. Germline CDR1 and CDR2: DFQATT and SNEGSKA (reference sequence). This CDR3 is built from 14 residues. CDR3 bases: TGCAGTGCTAGACCCCCTGGGGGGACTCAGCCCCAGCATTTT. Its translation is CSARPPGGTQPQHF.